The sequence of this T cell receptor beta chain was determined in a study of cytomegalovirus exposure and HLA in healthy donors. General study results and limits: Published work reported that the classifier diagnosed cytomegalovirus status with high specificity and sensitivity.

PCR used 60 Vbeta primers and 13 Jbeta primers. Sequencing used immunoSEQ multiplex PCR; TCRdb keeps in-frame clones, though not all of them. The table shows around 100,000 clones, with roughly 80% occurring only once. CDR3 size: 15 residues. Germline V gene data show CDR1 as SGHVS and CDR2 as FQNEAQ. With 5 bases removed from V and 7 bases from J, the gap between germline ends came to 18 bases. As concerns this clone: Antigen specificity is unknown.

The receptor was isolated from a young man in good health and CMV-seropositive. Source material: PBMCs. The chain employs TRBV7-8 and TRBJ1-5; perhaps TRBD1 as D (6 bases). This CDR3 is CASSLPGAGGQPQHF. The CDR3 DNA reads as TGTGCCAGCAGCCTCCCAGGGGCTGGTGGACAGCCCCAGCATTTT.